The source of this TCR beta chain is a study of T cells in Graves' hyperthyroidism and ophthalmopathy. Patients showing uncontrolled infection, other autoimmune disease, pregnancy or lactation were ineligible. TCR beta CDR3 regions were amplified from RNA transcripts. First-round RT-PCR of the TCR CDR3 relied on the HTBI primer set. TCRdb redid the calling of the multiplex PCR reads with MiXCR, one entry per CDR3 protein. Here the sample spans around 690,000 distinct CDR3 sequences, roughly 17% being singletons. Germline-derived CDR1 and CDR2 are SQVTM and ANQGSEA. This CDR3 contains 11 residues. Trimming took off 3 bases at V and 7 bases at J, with 9 bases between the two ends. This clonotype was detected ten times or more.

The specimen sequenced was blood. This TCR derives from a man aged 50 to 59 with Graves' hyperthyroidism. The chain joins TRBV29-1 to TRBJ2-5; D is unclear. The CDR3 reads CSVDETRTQYF. In DNA form, the CDR3 reads TGCAGCGTTGATGAAACCCGGACCCAGTACTTC.